This T cell receptor (beta chain) is drawn from a study of blood T cell repertoires in COVID-19. Study at large: The United States, Italy and Spain were the sources of the acute and convalescent COVID-19 samples. From T cells, B-cell-depleted T cells, or PBMCs came the material, which was cDNA or gDNA.

CDR1 is MNHEY and CDR2 is SVGAGI in the germline V gene. V lost 7 bases and J lost 0, with 15 bases in between. The length of the CDR3 is 15 residues. Those enrolled in Seattle joined during active infection and were followed longitudinally afterward. Per the study methods: Amplification from reference gene primers served as the basis for estimated nucleated cell counts. Assay used: immunoSEQ multiplex PCR; TCRdb lists only in-frame clones, some missing. Clone size and the V and J calls come from that table; the DNA yielded D and trimming. Among 100,000 to 150,000 clones, approximately 86% were seen once, and the ten largest hold roughly 11%.

The sample taken for sequencing was peripheral blood. This receptor was identified in an older woman with COVID-19, enrolled during active disease. This chain joins TRBV6-5 and TRBJ1-1, with a tentative D call TRBD1 (5 bases). This CDR3 is CASKLDRAMNTEAFF. In nucleotides, the CDR3 is TGTGCCAGCAAATTAGACAGAGCTATGAACACTGAAGCTTTCTTT.